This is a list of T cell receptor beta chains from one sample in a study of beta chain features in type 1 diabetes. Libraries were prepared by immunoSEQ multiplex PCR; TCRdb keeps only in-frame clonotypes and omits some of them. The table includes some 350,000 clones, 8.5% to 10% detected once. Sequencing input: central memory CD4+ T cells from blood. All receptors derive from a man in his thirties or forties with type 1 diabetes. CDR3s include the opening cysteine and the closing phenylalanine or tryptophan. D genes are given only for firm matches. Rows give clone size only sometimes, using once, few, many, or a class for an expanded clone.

CDR3nt: TGCAGCGTTGGACCGGGGGGACAACATATTATACGGCCGGAGCAGTTCTTC
CDR3aa: CSVGPGGQHIIRPEQFF
abundance: NA
v_gene: TRBV29-1
j_gene: TRBJ2-1
d_gene: NA

CDR3nt: TGTGCCAGCAGTCCGAGGAGTGGAGTTCTTAACACTGAAGCTTTCTTT
CDR3aa: CASSPRSGVLNTEAFF
abundance: NA
v_gene: TRBV27
j_gene: TRBJ1-1
d_gene: NA

CDR3nt: TGTGCCAGCAGCTTAGTTTCAAGGGCAGGGGACGGCTACACCTTC
CDR3aa: CASSLVSRAGDGYTF
abundance: NA
v_gene: TRBV11-2
j_gene: TRBJ1-2
d_gene: NA

CDR3nt: TGTGCCAGCAGTTTAGTAGTAGAGGGAGGTGAGCAGTTCTTC
CDR3aa: CASSLVVEGGEQFF
abundance: few
v_gene: TRBV28
j_gene: TRBJ2-1
d_gene: NA

CDR3nt: TGTGCCAGCAGCTTTATCCTCAGCAATGAGCAGTTCTTC
CDR3aa: CASSFILSNEQFF
abundance: NA
v_gene: TRBV7-9
j_gene: TRBJ2-1
d_gene: NA

CDR3nt: TGCGCCAGCAGCTTGGGCATGACTAGCGGCCTATATCTGTACTTC
CDR3aa: CASSLGMTSGLYLYF
abundance: NA
v_gene: TRBV5-1
j_gene: TRBJ2-7
d_gene: TRBD2

CDR3nt: TGTGCCAGCAGTTCTAACGCCCTGGGGACCCAGTACTTC
CDR3aa: CASSSNALGTQYF
abundance: NA
v_gene: TRBV27
j_gene: TRBJ2-5
d_gene: NA

CDR3nt: TGTGCCAGCAGCTTTTGGACAGGGCGGGAGCAGTACTTC
CDR3aa: CASSFWTGREQYF
abundance: NA
v_gene: TRBV5-4
j_gene: TRBJ2-7
d_gene: TRBD1

CDR3nt: TGCGCCAGCAGCTTGATGGCGGGAGTAAAGGAGACCCAGTACTTC
CDR3aa: CASSLMAGVKETQYF
abundance: few
v_gene: TRBV5-1
j_gene: TRBJ2-5
d_gene: TRBD2

CDR3nt: TGTGCCAGCGGCTGGACTAGCGGGGGAGGCGAGCAGTACTTC
CDR3aa: CASGWTSGGGEQYF
abundance: many
v_gene: TRBV28
j_gene: TRBJ2-7
d_gene: TRBD2

CDR3nt: TGTGCCAGTATTAATTACGGGACAGGGACGGGGACTGAAGCTTTCTTT
CDR3aa: CASINYGTGTGTEAFF
abundance: NA
v_gene: TRBV19
j_gene: TRBJ1-1
d_gene: TRBD1

CDR3nt: TGTGCCAGCAGCCCGCCGGTGGGGGGAGGGCCAGATACGCAGTATTTT
CDR3aa: CASSPPVGGGPDTQYF
abundance: few
v_gene: TRBV11-2
j_gene: TRBJ2-3
d_gene: TRBD2

CDR3nt: TGCGCCAGCAGAGTCGGTGCGGAGAGCACAGATACGCAGTATTTT
CDR3aa: CASRVGAESTDTQYF
abundance: NA
v_gene: TRBV5-1
j_gene: TRBJ2-3
d_gene: NA

CDR3nt: TGTACCAGCAGCTTAAATGGTCCCGGGGAGCTGTTTTTT
CDR3aa: CTSSLNGPGELFF
abundance: NA
v_gene: TRBV11-2
j_gene: TRBJ2-2
d_gene: NA

CDR3nt: TGTGCCAGCAGCTCCGGACAGGGGGCGGGCCACACCGGGGAGCTGTTTTTT
CDR3aa: CASSSGQGAGHTGELFF
abundance: NA
v_gene: TRBV7-9
j_gene: TRBJ2-2
d_gene: TRBD1

CDR3nt: TGTGCCAGCAGACCCCAGGAAAGTCAGCCCCAGCATTTT
CDR3aa: CASRPQESQPQHF
abundance: NA
v_gene: TRBV6-1
j_gene: TRBJ1-5
d_gene: NA

CDR3nt: TGTGCCAGCAGCTTGTACTCGGCCTACGAGCAGTACTTC
CDR3aa: CASSLYSAYEQYF
abundance: few
v_gene: TRBV7-9
j_gene: TRBJ2-7
d_gene: NA

CDR3nt: TGCGCCAGCAGCCAGGACAGGACCAAAAACATTCAGTACTTC
CDR3aa: CASSQDRTKNIQYF
abundance: few
v_gene: TRBV4-1
j_gene: TRBJ2-4
d_gene: TRBD1

CDR3nt: TGTGCCAGCAGTTTTTCAGGCAATCAGCCCCAGCATTTT
CDR3aa: CASSFSGNQPQHF
abundance: NA
v_gene: TRBV6-5
j_gene: TRBJ1-5
d_gene: NA

CDR3nt: TGTGCCAGCGCTAGTTCGGTGGGAAGACGAAGTGAGCAGTTCTTC
CDR3aa: CASASSVGRRSEQFF
abundance: few
v_gene: TRBV7-3
j_gene: TRBJ2-1
d_gene: NA

CDR3nt: TGTGCCAGCAGCTCTTCTAGCGTCTCCTACGAGCAGTACTTC
CDR3aa: CASSSSSVSYEQYF
abundance: many
v_gene: TRBV7-9
j_gene: TRBJ2-7
d_gene: NA

CDR3nt: TGTGCCAGCAGTGGTGGGCAGGGGAATTTCGATGAGCAGTTCTTC
CDR3aa: CASSGGQGNFDEQFF
abundance: many
v_gene: TRBV2
j_gene: TRBJ2-1
d_gene: NA

CDR3nt: TGTGCCAGCAGCTTGGTCGACTCAGGGAGAAAGCAGTACTTC
CDR3aa: CASSLVDSGRKQYF
abundance: few
v_gene: TRBV7-2
j_gene: TRBJ2-7
d_gene: NA

CDR3nt: TGTGCCAGCACCCGGACTAGCGGGAGGGACGAGCAGTACTTC
CDR3aa: CASTRTSGRDEQYF
abundance: NA
v_gene: TRBV6-1
j_gene: TRBJ2-7
d_gene: TRBD2

CDR3nt: TGTGCCAGCAGCTTTACTAGCGGGAGCTCCTACGAGCAGTACTTC
CDR3aa: CASSFTSGSSYEQYF
abundance: few
v_gene: TRBV11-2
j_gene: TRBJ2-7
d_gene: TRBD2

CDR3nt: TGTGCCAGCTTCACTAGGGCTAGCGGGAGCCACGAGCAGTACTTC
CDR3aa: CASFTRASGSHEQYF
abundance: NA
v_gene: TRBV27
j_gene: TRBJ2-7
d_gene: TRBD2

CDR3nt: TGTGCCTGGAGTGGGGTCACAGGGAAGCTGTTTTTT
CDR3aa: CAWSGVTGKLFF
abundance: few
v_gene: TRBV30
j_gene: TRBJ2-2
d_gene: NA

CDR3nt: TGTGCCAGCAGCTTGGTTGCCACCCTCTACGAGCAGTACTTC
CDR3aa: CASSLVATLYEQYF
abundance: few
v_gene: TRBV5-5
j_gene: TRBJ2-7
d_gene: NA

CDR3nt: TGTGCCAGCAGCTTAGCGGAGGGGACTGAAGCTTTCTTT
CDR3aa: CASSLAEGTEAFF
abundance: many
v_gene: TRBV7-9
j_gene: TRBJ1-1
d_gene: NA

CDR3nt: TGTGCCAGCAGCTTGACTAGCGGCCAGACCCAGTACTTC
CDR3aa: CASSLTSGQTQYF
abundance: few
v_gene: TRBV7-2
j_gene: TRBJ2-5
d_gene: TRBD2

CDR3nt: TGTGCCAGCAGTTTTTCACTATTGACTGGGCGAGAGACCCAGTACTTC
CDR3aa: CASSFSLLTGRETQYF
abundance: few
v_gene: TRBV6-5
j_gene: TRBJ2-5
d_gene: NA

CDR3nt: TGCGCCAGCAGCTTGGGGACTAGCGGAGATACGCAGTATTTT
CDR3aa: CASSLGTSGDTQYF
abundance: NA
v_gene: TRBV5-1
j_gene: TRBJ2-3
d_gene: TRBD2

CDR3nt: TGTGCCAGCAGCTCGGTACGGGACGGCTATGGCTACACCTTC
CDR3aa: CASSSVRDGYGYTF
abundance: NA
v_gene: TRBV11-2
j_gene: TRBJ1-2
d_gene: NA

CDR3nt: TGTGCCAGCAGCTTGGCCCTTACGCCCACAGATACGCAGTATTTT
CDR3aa: CASSLALTPTDTQYF
abundance: few
v_gene: TRBV5-4
j_gene: TRBJ2-3
d_gene: NA

CDR3nt: TGTGCCAGCAGTGAACTGGGCGAAGCTGGCCGGCAGTATGGCTACACCTTC
CDR3aa: CASSELGEAGRQYGYTF
abundance: few
v_gene: TRBV6-1
j_gene: TRBJ1-2
d_gene: NA

CDR3nt: TGCGCCAGCTACGGGACTAGCGGGATTGGAGATACGCAGTATTTT
CDR3aa: CASYGTSGIGDTQYF
abundance: NA
v_gene: TRBV5-1
j_gene: TRBJ2-3
d_gene: TRBD2

CDR3nt: TGTGCCAGCTCAGGACCCGATCAGCCCCAGCATTTT
CDR3aa: CASSGPDQPQHF
abundance: NA
v_gene: TRBV6-5
j_gene: TRBJ1-5
d_gene: NA